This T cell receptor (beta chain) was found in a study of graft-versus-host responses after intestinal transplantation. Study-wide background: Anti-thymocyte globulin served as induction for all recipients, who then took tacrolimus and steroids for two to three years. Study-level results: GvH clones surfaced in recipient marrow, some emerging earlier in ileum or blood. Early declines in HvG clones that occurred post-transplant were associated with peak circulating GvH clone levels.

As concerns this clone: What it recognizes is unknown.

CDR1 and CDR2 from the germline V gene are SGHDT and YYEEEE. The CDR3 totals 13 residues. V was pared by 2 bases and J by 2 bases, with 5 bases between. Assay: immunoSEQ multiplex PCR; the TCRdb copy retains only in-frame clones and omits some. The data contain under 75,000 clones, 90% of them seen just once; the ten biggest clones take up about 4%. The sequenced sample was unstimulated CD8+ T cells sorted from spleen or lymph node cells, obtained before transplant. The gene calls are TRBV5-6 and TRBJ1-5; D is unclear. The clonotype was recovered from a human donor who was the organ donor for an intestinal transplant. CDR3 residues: CASSFQGNQPQHF. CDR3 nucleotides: TGTGCCAGCAGCTTCCAGGGCAATCAGCCCCAGCATTTT.